The 25 T cell receptor beta chains below come from one sample, sequenced in a study of post-analysis software for immune sequencing data (dated by TCRdb to about 2015). General study outcomes and caveats: Four to six TRBV segments, including TRBV5-6, TRBV5-1 and TRBV20-1, were significantly more frequent in patients than controls.

The antigens of these receptors remain unknown. Preparation of the library involved PCR. The sequencing machine was an Illumina HiSeq 2500. To reduce PCR and sequencing biases, unique molecular identifiers were incorporated into the TCR beta cDNA libraries. TCRdb reprocessed the public reads (quality trimming at Q25 with fastp, clone calling with MiXCR) and kept in-frame beta chains. Under each unique CDR3 protein, matching rows form one entry showing the most common genes and DNA. In all, the sample holds about 400,000 distinct CDR3 sequences, and approximately 38% of those were seen once. Together, the top ten hold 13% of the sample. What was sequenced was blood. These receptors came from a girl aged 10 to 17 with multiple sclerosis.

This clonotype was counted a few times. V is TRBV12-3 or TRBV12-4 and J is TRBJ2-7; D uncertain. The CDR3 consists of 16 residues. Trimming shortened V by 2 bases and J by 1 base, and 15 bases separated the two germline ends. CDR3 DNA: TGTGCCAGCAGTTTAAGAGTCGGCCAGAGGTCCTACGAGCAGTACTTC. Translating gives CASSLRVGQRSYEQYF.

The table lists this clonotype with a few counts. The rearrangement uses TRBV6-1 and TRBJ1-1; tentatively, D is TRBD1 (6 bases). The CDR3 is 17 residues long. V lost 4 bases and J 3 bases, leaving 21 bases between the germline ends. Germline CDR1 and CDR2: MNHNS and SASEGT. The CDR3 reads CASSVPPGGGLDTEAFF. In DNA, the CDR3 is TGTGCCAGCAGTGTTCCCCCCGGGGGGGGGCTCGACACTGAAGCTTTCTTT.

This clonotype was recorded a few times. This chain connects TRBV20-1 to TRBJ2-7; the match to TRBD1 covers 12 bases. Germline V gives CDR1 DFQATT, CDR2 SNEGSKA (reference sequence). The CDR3 contains 15 residues. The V and J ends lost 5 bases and 4 bases, in that order; junction bases with no gene match: 9. This CDR3 reads CSAGPGQGAKYEQYF. CDR3 bases: TGCAGTGCTGGTCCGGGACAGGGGGCTAAATACGAGCAGTACTTC.

This clonotype turned up a few times. The V gene is TRBV20-1, the J gene TRBJ2-1, with D unclear. Germline values: CDR1 DFQATT, CDR2 SNEGSKA (reference sequence). The CDR3 spans 11 residues. V was pared by 6 bases and J by 5 bases, with 8 bases between. DNA for the CDR3: TGCAGTGCCCTAAACCACAATGAGCAGTTCTTC. It codes for CSALNHNEQFF.

This clonotype appeared once. The chain's CDR3 is CSVVSGVTGSLNTEAFF. CDR3 DNA sequence: TGCAGCGTTGTAAGCGGAGTGACAGGATCGTTGAACACTGAAGCTTTCTTT. V usage is TRBV29-1 and J usage is TRBJ1-1; D might be TRBD1 (6 bases). Per the germline V gene, CDR1 is SQVTM and CDR2 is ANQGSEA. The V end lost 4 bases, the J end lost 0 bases, and 21 bases lay between the germline ends. The CDR3 consists of 17 residues.

The CDR3, as DNA: TGTGCCAGCAGCCGACAGGGGAGAATGACCGGGGAGCTGTTTTTT. Its protein product is CASSRQGRMTGELFF. The chain recombines TRBV7-2 with TRBJ2-2, with 8 bases aligning to TRBD1. CDR3 length: 15 amino acids. Germline CDR1 reads SGHTA; CDR2 reads FQGNSA. V lost 5 bases and J lost 5; bases outside the gene matches: 7.

The J gene is TRBJ2-7, the V gene TRBV5-8; D is undetermined. Per the germline V gene, CDR1 is SGHTS and CDR2 is YDEGEE. The CDR3 spans 15 residues. The ends were cut back, 0 bases at V and 2 bases at J, with 12 bases in the middle. Here the CDR3 DNA reads TGTGCCAGCAGCTTGGCCTCCTCTCTGACCTACGAGCAGTACTTC. Protein product: CASSLASSLTYEQYF.

The V call is TRBV20-1, the J call TRBJ1-5; 9 nucleotides line up with TRBD1. In germline, CDR1 is DFQATT, CDR2 SNEGSKA (reference sequence). The junction had 9 bases not matched to a gene; V was cut back by 4 bases and J by 2 bases. This CDR3 comprises 16 residues. The CDR3 DNA follows: TGCAGTGCTAATTTACAGGGGGCGGGGGGCAATCAGCCCCAGCATTTT. Protein: CSANLQGAGGNQPQHF.

This clonotype has ten or more counts. V gene TRBV4-1 combines with J gene TRBJ2-1, with TRBD1 matching over 7 bases. The germline V gene encodes CDR1 MGHRA and CDR2 YSYEKL. This CDR3 has 16 amino acids. The V gene end was trimmed by 0 bases and the J gene end by 2 bases; junction bases not matched to a gene: 4. The CDR3 spells CASSQDPGQTYNEQFF. Here the CDR3 DNA reads TGCGCCAGCAGCCAAGATCCGGGACAGACCTACAATGAGCAGTTCTTC.

In its sample, this clonotype was seen once. The chain has TRBV6-5 and TRBJ1-2; maybe TRBD1 (5 bases). The germline V gene encodes CDR1 MNHEY and CDR2 SVGAGI. The CDR3 is 13 amino acids. The V gene lost 6 bases and the J gene lost 3 bases, with 11 bases spanning the gap. This CDR3 is CASSSDRYYGYTF. The CDR3 nucleotides read TGTGCCAGCAGCAGCGACAGATACTATGGCTACACCTTC.

This sequence joins TRBV6-1 and TRBJ2-7; 9 nucleotides line up with TRBD1. Germline V gives CDR1 MNHNS, CDR2 SASEGT. The V segment lost 5 bases and the J segment 1 base; nucleotides outside the gene matches: 6. This CDR3 spans 15 amino acids. CDR3 bases: TGTGCCAGCAGTCTCGGGACAGGGCTTTCCTACGAGCAGTACTTC. Its protein is CASSLGTGLSYEQYF.

The rearrangement uses TRBV12-3 or TRBV12-4 and TRBJ2-5; unclear D gene. The CDR3 is made up of 15 amino acids. V dropped 1 base and J dropped 1 base, with 10 bases sitting between them. CDR3 amino acids: CASSLGGLGQETQYF. CDR3 DNA: TGTGCCAGCAGTTTAGGGGGATTGGGCCAAGAGACCCAGTACTTC.

This clonotype was seen ten or more times. This chain connects TRBV7-3 to TRBJ2-3; possible D gene TRBD2, 5 bases. The germline CDR1 and CDR2 sequences are SGHTA and FQGTGA. The germline V and J ends were trimmed by 5 bases and 3 bases, with 12 bases remaining between them. CDR3 length: 14 residues. The CDR3 here is CASSPGLITDTQYF. CDR3 coding DNA: TGTGCCAGCAGCCCCGGACTCATAACAGATACGCAGTATTTT. The complete variable domain, with remaining parts taken from reference TRBV7-3 and TRBJ2-3, reads GAGVSQTPSNKVTEKGKYVELRCDPISGHTALYWYRQSLGQGPEFLIYFQGTGAADDSGLPNDRFFAVRPEGSVSTLKIQRTERGDSAVYLCASSPGLITDTQYFGPGTRLTVL.

This clonotype was observed a handful of times. The chain recombines TRBV3-1 with TRBJ2-3; 10 bases fit TRBD2. Germline values: CDR1 LGHDT, CDR2 YNNKEL (reference sequence). The CDR3 is 16 residues long. J was trimmed by 2 bases and V by 0 bases; bases with no gene match: 2. The DNA for the CDR3 is TGTGCCAGCAGCCAAGATCTAGCGGGGGCCACAGATACGCAGTATTTT. Translating gives CASSQDLAGATDTQYF.

The chain has TRBV5-1 and TRBJ2-4; 7 nucleotides align to TRBD1. Losses at the gene ends were 2 bases for V and 0 bases for J; bases not matched to a gene: 8. The CDR3 runs 17 residues. The germline V gene encodes CDR1 SGHRS and CDR2 YFSETQ. CDR3 bases: TGCGCCAGCAGCTTTTCGGGGACAGCTTTAGCCAAAAACATTCAGTACTTC. Its translation: CASSFSGTALAKNIQYF.

In its sample, this clonotype was seen a few times. For the CDR3, the DNA is TGTGCCAGCAGCCAAGCCTCCGGCTACGAGCAGTACTTC. Its translation is CASSQASGYEQYF. The V call is TRBV3-1, the J call TRBJ2-7; D uncertain. The CDR3 contains 13 residues. The ends were cut back, 1 base at V and 3 bases at J, with 7 bases in the middle. The germline V gene has CDR1 LGHDT and CDR2 YNNKEL (reference sequence).

The DNA for the CDR3 is TGTGCCAGCAGTAGACAGATTAATGAAAAACTGTTTTTT. Its translation: CASSRQINEKLFF. The V call is TRBV12-3 or TRBV12-4, the J call TRBJ1-4; maybe TRBD1 (5 bases). The CDR3 is 13 residues long. With 5 bases removed from V and 4 bases from J, the gap between germline ends came to 8 bases.

The gene calls are TRBV10-3 and TRBJ1-2; TRBD1 agrees at 8 bases. The CDR3 runs 13 residues. Germline V lookup: CDR1 ENHRY, CDR2 SYGVKD. Trimming at V came to 2 bases and at J to 11 bases, leaving 7 bases not matched to a gene. In nucleotides, the CDR3 is TGTGCCATCAGTGAGGGGGACAGGCCGTTGTACACCTTC. Its translation: CAISEGDRPLYTF.

The chain is built from TRBV5-1 and TRBJ2-5; the D is unclear. The V end lost 6 bases, the J end lost 2 bases, and 14 bases lay between the germline ends. Germline V gene sequence: CDR1 SGHRS, CDR2 YFSETQ. This CDR3 region has 14 residues. The CDR3 sequence: CASTPLAGQETQYF. The CDR3 nucleotides are TGCGCCAGCACCCCTCTGGCAGGACAAGAGACCCAGTACTTC. Drawing the rest from reference TRBV5-1 and TRBJ2-5, the complete variable domain is KAGVTQTPRYLIKTRGQQVTLSCSPISGHRSVSWYQQTPGQGLQFLFEYFSETQRNKGNFPGRFSGRQFSNSRSEMNVSTLELGDSALYLCASTPLAGQETQYFGPGTRLLVL.

This clonotype was observed a few times. This chain links TRBV7-3 with TRBJ1-2; no clear D. The CDR3 covers 13 residues. The ends were cut back, 5 bases at V and 4 bases at J, with 11 bases in the middle. Germline V gene data show CDR1 as SGHTA and CDR2 as FQGTGA. The CDR3 region has the DNA TGTGCCAGCAGCCCGGACCCTGGCTATGGCTACACCTTC. It encodes CASSPDPGYGYTF.

The V gene is TRBV7-9, the J gene TRBJ1-1; no clear D gene. The CDR3 is 14 residues long. V was trimmed by 3 bases and J by 3 bases, leaving 11 bases between them. Germline values: CDR1 SEHNR, CDR2 FQNEAQ (reference sequence). In nucleotides, the CDR3 is TGTGCCAGCAGCTTTGAAGGAGGGTACACTGAAGCTTTCTTT. Protein sequence: CASSFEGGYTEAFF.

This clonotype appeared a single time. The chain employs TRBV7-9 and TRBJ2-1, with 15 bases aligning to TRBD2. Per germline, CDR1 SEHNR and CDR2 FQNEAQ (reference sequence). V dropped 6 bases and J dropped 11; count of bases not matched to a gene: 8. This CDR3 comprises 15 residues. This CDR3 reads CASSSGLAGGSKQFF. The CDR3 DNA reads as TGTGCCAGCAGTTCCGGACTAGCGGGAGGGAGCAAGCAGTTCTTC.

This rearrangement joins TRBV6-5 to TRBJ2-3; D is unresolved. The CDR3 has 15 amino acids. Germline CDR1 MNHEY, CDR2 SVGAGI. Trimming stripped 2 bases from V and 2 bases from J, with 11 bases between. The CDR3 nucleotides are TGTGCCAGCAGTTACAGGGCAGGCCTCACAGATACGCAGTATTTT. It is translated as CASSYRAGLTDTQYF.

The chain couples TRBV7-2 to TRBJ2-5; 10 bases fit TRBD2. CDR1 and CDR2 (germline): SGHTA, FQGNSA. V trimming: 0 bases; J trimming: 2 bases; junction bases outside the gene matches: 3. CDR3 length: 16 residues. CDR3 bases: TGTGCCAGCAGCTTAGCGCCGACTAGCGGGCAAGAGACCCAGTACTTC. It translates to CASSLAPTSGQETQYF.

Comments on this clonotype: Sequence at one end of the junction differs from germline and may be a read error. The chain has TRBV27 and TRBJ1-6; TRBD1 aligns across 7 bases. This CDR3 is built from 12 residues. The germline CDR1 and CDR2 sequences are MNHEY and SMNVEV (reference sequence). The CDR3, as DNA: TGTGCCTGCAGTGTCAGGGGGGGGCCCCTCCACTTT. It is translated as CACSVRGGPLHF.